The source of this T cell receptor beta chain is a study of blood T cell repertoires in COVID-19. Study as a whole: T cells, B-cell-depleted T cells, or PBMCs supplied cDNA or gDNA.

In the study's own analysis: Counts of nucleated cells, estimated from reference gene primer amplification, were obtained. Profiling relied on immunoSEQ multiplex PCR, and the TCRdb table lists in-frame clones only, not all of them. V and J calls and clone size come straight from that table; D and trimming were deduced from the DNA. The data show 45,000 to 50,000 clones, roughly nine tenths seen once. This CDR3 region has 16 residues. Input material: peripheral blood. The origin of this receptor is a human donor in a cohort sampled during active COVID-19. The J gene is TRBJ2-3, the V gene TRBV21-1; the D call TRBD2 from the table was never checked on the DNA. TRBV21-1 is termed a pseudogene. CDR3 protein: CASSFRTSGGTDTQYF. The CDR3 DNA is TGTGCCAGCAGCTTCAGGACTAGCGGGGGCACAGATACGCAGTATTTT.